This is a list of T cell receptor beta chains from one sample in a study of OX40 agonist ivuxolimab in advanced cancers. Sequencing was performed with immunoSEQ multiplex PCR; in TCRdb, only in-frame clones are kept and a portion is missing. The repertoire holds approximately 68,000 clones, with 84% as singletons. Sequencing used CD4+ or CD8+ T cells sorted from blood, obtained in a trial of the OX40 agonist ivuxolimab. The receptors stem from an adult with an advanced solid tumor such as melanoma, head and neck, liver or kidney cancer. Each CDR3 is given with its conserved first and last residue. Each record gives: J gene, V gene, clone size, D gene, CDR3 protein, CDR3 DNA. D genes are given only for firm matches. Size values are once, few and many counts, or a class for expanded clones, and some rows have none.

TRBJ1-2 | TRBV19 | - | - | CASSSVLGGGGYTF | TGTGCCAGTAGTTCGGTGTTGGGAGGCGGAGGCTACACCTTC
TRBJ2-5 | TRBV7-2 | once | - | CASSLRSSMGPETQYF | TGTGCCAGCAGCTTACGGTCTAGTATGGGGCCCGAGACCCAGTACTTC
TRBJ1-1 | TRBV6-5 | - | - | CASSYSWAGLNTEAFF | TGTGCCAGCAGTTACTCGTGGGCAGGGTTGAACACTGAAGCTTTCTTT
TRBJ1-4 | TRBV10-3 | - | TRBD1 | CAIRPGQGTTNEKLFF | TGTGCCATCAGACCTGGACAGGGGACTACTAATGAAAAACTGTTTTTT
TRBJ1-1 | TRBV9 | few | - | CASSVDIRPMNTEAFF | TGTGCCAGCAGCGTCGACATCAGGCCAATGAACACTGAAGCTTTCTTT
TRBJ2-7 | TRBV30 | - | - | CAWSHNQGYEQYF | TGTGCCTGGAGTCATAATCAGGGCTACGAGCAGTACTTC
TRBJ1-2 | TRBV6-5 | - | - | CASSKGPYGYTF | TGTGCCAGCAGCAAGGGGCCGTATGGCTACACCTTC
TRBJ2-3 | TRBV10-3 | few | - | CAISPRGSRTDTQYF | TGTGCCATCAGCCCTCGGGGGTCCCGGACAGATACGCAGTATTTT
TRBJ1-5 | TRBV19 | - | - | CASSMGRPYSNQPQHF | TGTGCCAGTAGTATGGGACGCCCTTATAGCAATCAGCCCCAGCATTTT
TRBJ2-5 | TRBV7-2 | - | - | CASQGRNPNQETQYF | TGTGCCAGCCAAGGAAGGAACCCAAACCAAGAGACCCAGTACTTC
TRBJ1-1 | TRBV5-1 | - | - | CASSLDGRGDTEAFF | TGCGCCAGCAGCTTGGATGGGAGGGGGGACACTGAAGCTTTCTTT
TRBJ1-1 | TRBV28 | once | - | CASSPGNRETEAFF | TGTGCCAGCAGTCCAGGAAACAGGGAAACTGAAGCTTTCTTT
TRBJ1-3 | TRBV4-3 | - | - | CASSQDRTLSGNTIYF | TGCGCCAGCAGCCAAGACAGGACTCTCTCTGGAAACACCATATATTTT
TRBJ2-7 | TRBV7-9 | once | - | CASSSGTSARTYEQYF | TGTGCCAGCAGTTCCGGGACCTCCGCCCGCACCTACGAGCAGTACTTC
TRBJ2-7 | TRBV4-2 | - | TRBD2 | CASSQVRAGTSGVEQYF | TGTGCCAGCAGCCAAGTCAGAGCCGGGACTAGTGGGGTCGAGCAGTACTTC
TRBJ2-7 | TRBV7-2 | - | - | CASSLATGKIYEQYF | TGTGCCAGCAGCTTAGCGACAGGCAAAATCTACGAGCAGTACTTC
TRBJ1-1 | TRBV5-1 | - | - | CASSPRAGRDTEAFF | TGCGCCAGCAGCCCCCGGGCGGGTAGGGACACTGAAGCTTTCTTT
TRBJ1-4 | TRBV7-9 | - | - | CASSLTQGSNEKLFF | TGTGCCAGCAGCTTAACACAGGGATCTAATGAAAAACTGTTTTTT
TRBJ1-5 | TRBV28 | few | - | CASSFAGTIANQPQHF | TGTGCCAGCAGTTTTGCGGGGACGATCGCCAATCAGCCCCAGCATTTT
TRBJ2-2 | TRBV5-1 | - | - | CASSLNSANTGELFF | TGCGCCAGCAGCTTGAATTCCGCGAACACCGGGGAGCTGTTTTTT
TRBJ2-5 | TRBV27 | - | TRBD2 | CASSTPGTSEETQYF | TGTGCCAGCAGTACCCCCGGGACTAGCGAAGAGACCCAGTACTTC
TRBJ1-1 | TRBV5-1 | - | TRBD1 | CASSLLGTGNFVTEAFF | TGCGCCAGCAGCCTGCTGGGGACAGGGAATTTTGTCACTGAAGCTTTCTTT
TRBJ2-3 | TRBV9 | - | - | CASSVEAEGTDTQYF | TGTGCCAGCAGCGTAGAAGCAGAGGGGACAGATACGCAGTATTTT
TRBJ2-3 | TRBV18 | - | - | CASSPPTSGAITDTQYF | TGTGCCAGCTCACCACCGACAAGCGGAGCAATCACAGATACGCAGTATTTT
TRBJ2-1 | TRBV28 | once | - | CASSNREASSYNEQFF | TGTGCCAGCAGTAATAGAGAAGCGAGCTCCTACAATGAGCAGTTCTTC
TRBJ1-1 | TRBV7-2 | - | - | CASSPKAEAFF | TGTGCCAGCAGCCCGAAGGCCGAAGCTTTCTTT
TRBJ2-7 | TRBV19 | - | - | CASSIRQAMGYEQYF | TGTGCCAGTAGTATAAGACAGGCGATGGGGTACGAGCAGTACTTC
TRBJ1-4 | TRBV5-5 | - | - | CASSLGITGEKLFF | TGTGCCAGCAGCTTGGGGATTACGGGAGAAAAACTGTTTTTT
TRBJ2-2 | TRBV2 | - | - | CASRDGANTGELFF | TGTGCCAGCAGGGACGGGGCGAACACCGGGGAGCTGTTTTTT
TRBJ2-1 | TRBV5-1 | - | - | CASNPGAVGINEQFF | TGCGCCAGCAACCCTGGGGCGGTGGGGATAAATGAGCAGTTCTTC
TRBJ2-5 | TRBV9 | once | TRBD1 | CASSVGGQSSQTQYF | TGTGCCAGCAGCGTAGGGGGACAGTCGTCACAGACCCAGTACTTC
TRBJ1-3 | TRBV4-3 | few | TRBD1 | CASSQDLPGGFGNTIYF | TGCGCCAGCAGCCAAGATCTCCCAGGGGGCTTCGGAAACACCATATATTTT
TRBJ1-1 | TRBV6-6 | - | - | CASSGRDLNTEAFF | TGTGCCAGCAGTGGAAGGGACCTGAACACTGAAGCTTTCTTT